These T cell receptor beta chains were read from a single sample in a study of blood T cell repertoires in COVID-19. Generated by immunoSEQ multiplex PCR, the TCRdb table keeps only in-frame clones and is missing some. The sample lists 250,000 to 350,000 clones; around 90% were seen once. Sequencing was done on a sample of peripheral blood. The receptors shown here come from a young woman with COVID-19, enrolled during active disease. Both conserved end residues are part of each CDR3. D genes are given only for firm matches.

CDR3 protein: CASSLKTGLGEQYF
CDR3 DNA: TGCGCCAGCAGCCTCAAGACAGGGTTGGGGGAGCAGTACTTC
D gene: TRBD1
V gene: TRBV5-1
J gene: TRBJ2-7

CDR3 protein: CASSLAGVKEQYF
CDR3 DNA: TGTGCCAGCAGCTTAGCGGGAGTAAAAGAGCAGTACTTC
D gene: .
V gene: TRBV7-9
J gene: TRBJ2-7

CDR3 protein: CSVDLTRNEQFF
CDR3 DNA: TGCAGCGTCGACTTGACTAGGAATGAGCAGTTCTTC
D gene: .
V gene: TRBV29-1
J gene: TRBJ2-1

CDR3 protein: CAISDGPAGGPLHF
CDR3 DNA: TGTGCCATCAGTGATGGACCGGCCGGGGGGCCCCTCCACTTT
D gene: .
V gene: TRBV10-3
J gene: TRBJ1-6

CDR3 protein: CASSDSLSSYNEQFF
CDR3 DNA: TGTGCCAGCAGTGACAGCCTGAGCTCCTACAATGAGCAGTTCTTC
D gene: .
V gene: TRBV6-4
J gene: TRBJ2-1

CDR3 protein: CATSRVRENSPLHF
CDR3 DNA: TGTGCCACCAGCAGAGTCAGGGAAAATTCACCCCTCCACTTT
D gene: .
V gene: TRBV15
J gene: TRBJ1-6

CDR3 protein: CASSPDRSNEQFF
CDR3 DNA: TGTGCCAGCAGCCCGGACAGGAGTAATGAGCAGTTCTTC
D gene: TRBD1
V gene: TRBV11-2
J gene: TRBJ2-1

CDR3 protein: CASTPGSGSYSYNEQFF
CDR3 DNA: TGCGCCAGCACACCGGGTAGCGGGAGTTACTCCTACAATGAGCAGTTCTTC
D gene: TRBD2
V gene: TRBV5-1
J gene: TRBJ2-1

CDR3 protein: CASSADTNQPQHF
CDR3 DNA: TGTGCCAGCAGTGCTGACACCAATCAGCCCCAGCATTTT
D gene: .
V gene: TRBV2
J gene: TRBJ1-5

CDR3 protein: CASSLALDSPLHF
CDR3 DNA: TGTGCCAGCAGTTTGGCCCTGGATTCACCCCTCCACTTT
D gene: .
V gene: TRBV27
J gene: TRBJ1-6